The T cell receptor beta chain described here comes from a study of molecular identifiers for immune sequencing clone quantification. Broader study findings: Identical TCR molecules can share a barcode, and this sharing could underestimate highly expanded clone sizes. Among effectors, clones above 20 RNA copies held over 99% of molecules; among naive cells, under 1%.

Bulk TCR libraries used previously described methods and listed TCR primers. TCRdb passed the PCR reads through MiXCR, listing each CDR3 protein once. Found here are fewer than 350,000 distinct CDR3 sequences, roughly 23% of them singletons; the top ten hold around 0.7%. A CD8+CD4-CCR7+CD45RA+ gate was used to sort naive CD8 T cells. This clonotype was observed many times. Its antigen is currently unknown. J lost 0 bases, V lost 5 bases, and 13 bases had no gene match. Germline CDR1 is MDHEN and CDR2 is SYDVKM. The CDR3 has 18 amino acids. The TCR was taken from a human donor in good health. Some libraries in this study had Jurkat cell RNA spiked in. V usage is TRBV28 and J usage is TRBJ1-1; 9 bases match TRBD1. Sequenced input: naive CD8+ T cells from blood, with Jurkat cell RNA spiked in. This sample's subset: FACS-sorted CD8+CD4-CCR7+CD45RA+ naive T cells. The CDR3 region is CASSPTTGTGWMNTEAFF. CDR3 DNA sequence: TGTGCCAGCAGTCCCACAACCGGGACAGGGTGGATGAACACTGAAGCTTTCTTT.